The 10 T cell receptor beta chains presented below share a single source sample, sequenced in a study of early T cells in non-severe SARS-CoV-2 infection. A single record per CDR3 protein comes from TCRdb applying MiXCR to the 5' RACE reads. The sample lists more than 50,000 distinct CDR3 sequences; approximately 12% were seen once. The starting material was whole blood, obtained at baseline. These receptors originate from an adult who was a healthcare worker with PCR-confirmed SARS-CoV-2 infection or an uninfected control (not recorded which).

The CDR3 sequence: CASSTGQGAGEQYF. CDR3 bases: TGTGCCAGTAGTACCGGACAGGGGGCGGGTGAGCAGTACTTC. This chain joins TRBV19 and TRBJ2-7, with 11 positions matching TRBD1. Trimming removed 4 bases from V and 7 bases from J; junction bases left unmatched: 6. Germline V CDR1 and CDR2: LNHDA, SQIVND (reference sequence). There are 14 residues in the CDR3.

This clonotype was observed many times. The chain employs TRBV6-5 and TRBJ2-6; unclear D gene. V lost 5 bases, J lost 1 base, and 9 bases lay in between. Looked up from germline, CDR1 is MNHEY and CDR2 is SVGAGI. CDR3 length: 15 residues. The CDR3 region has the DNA TGTGCCAGCAGTGACCAGGTTTCTGGGGCCAACGTCCTGACTTTC. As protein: CASSDQVSGANVLTF.

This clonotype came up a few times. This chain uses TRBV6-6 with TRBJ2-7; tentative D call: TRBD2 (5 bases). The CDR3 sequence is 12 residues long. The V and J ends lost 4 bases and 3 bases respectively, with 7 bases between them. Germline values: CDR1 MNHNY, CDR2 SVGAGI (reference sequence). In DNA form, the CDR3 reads TGTGCCAGCAGTTCAGGACTCTACGAGCAGTACTTC. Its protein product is CASSSGLYEQYF.

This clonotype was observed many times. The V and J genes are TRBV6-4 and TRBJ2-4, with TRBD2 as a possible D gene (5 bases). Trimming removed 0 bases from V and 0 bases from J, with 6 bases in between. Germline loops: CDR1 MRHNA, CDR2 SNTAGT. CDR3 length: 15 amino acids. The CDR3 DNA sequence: TGTGCCAGCAGTGACTCAGCGGTAGCCAAAAACATTCAGTACTTC. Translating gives CASSDSAVAKNIQYF.

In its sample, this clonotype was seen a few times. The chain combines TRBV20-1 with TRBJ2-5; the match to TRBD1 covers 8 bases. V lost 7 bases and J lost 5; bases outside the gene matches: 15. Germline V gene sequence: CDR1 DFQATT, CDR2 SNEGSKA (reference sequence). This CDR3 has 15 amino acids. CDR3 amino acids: CSGVSGQGARETQYF. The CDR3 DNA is TGCAGTGGGGTATCCGGGCAGGGGGCGAGGGAGACCCAGTACTTC.

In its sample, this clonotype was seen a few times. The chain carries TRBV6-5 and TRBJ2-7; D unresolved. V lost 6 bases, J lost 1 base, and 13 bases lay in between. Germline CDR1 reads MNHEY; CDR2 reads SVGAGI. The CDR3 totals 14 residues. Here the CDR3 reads CASSSRAGSYEQYF. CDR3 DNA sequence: TGTGCCAGCAGCTCTCGGGCAGGTTCCTACGAGCAGTACTTC.

The chain's CDR3 is CASSQKRDTAEAFF. The CDR3 nucleotides read TGCGCCAGCAGCCAAAAACGGGACACGGCTGAAGCTTTCTTT. The chain carries TRBV4-3 and TRBJ1-1, with a tentative D call TRBD1 (6 bases). Trimming removed 2 bases from V and 6 bases from J, with 13 bases in between. The CDR3 covers 14 residues. Germline assignment: CDR1 LGHNA and CDR2 YSLEER.

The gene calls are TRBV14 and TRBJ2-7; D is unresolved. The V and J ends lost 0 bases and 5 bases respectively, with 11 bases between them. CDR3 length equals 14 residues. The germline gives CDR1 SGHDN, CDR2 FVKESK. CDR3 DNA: TGTGCCAGCAGCCAAGATCGGTGGTTGGACGAGCAGTACTTC. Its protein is CASSQDRWLDEQYF.

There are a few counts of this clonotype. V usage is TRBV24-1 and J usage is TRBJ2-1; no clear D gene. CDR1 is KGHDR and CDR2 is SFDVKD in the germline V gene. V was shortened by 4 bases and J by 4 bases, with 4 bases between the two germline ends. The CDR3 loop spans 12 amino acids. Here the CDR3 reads CATSDSYNEQFF. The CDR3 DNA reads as TGTGCCACCAGTGACTCGTACAATGAGCAGTTCTTC.

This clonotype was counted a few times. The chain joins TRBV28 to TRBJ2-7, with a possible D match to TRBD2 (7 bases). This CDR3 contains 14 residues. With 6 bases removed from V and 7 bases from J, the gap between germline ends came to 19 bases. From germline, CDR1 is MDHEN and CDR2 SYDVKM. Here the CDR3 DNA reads TGTGCCAGCAGCTCAGAGGGGGGGGGAGAAGAGCAGTACTTC. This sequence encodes CASSSEGGGEEQYF.